These 6 T cell receptor beta chains were all obtained from the same sample, sequenced in a study of regulatory T cells in long-lasting Graves disease. To make TCR beta libraries, researchers used iRepertoire HTBI primers and Arm-PCR of CDR3 regions. TCRdb called the multiplex PCR reads again in MiXCR, with one record for every CDR3 protein. The sample records 400,000 to 600,000 distinct CDR3 sequences, approximately 21% being singletons. The sample's time point: persistent/refractory GD, antithyroid drugs over 5 years with positive TRAb. TCR sequences were obtained from RNA taken from PBMCs. The sample was peripheral blood mononuclear cells (PBMCs), taken when the disease was refractory, from a patient treated with antithyroid drugs. Source of these receptors: a female donor with Graves disease.

This chain uses TRBV7-2 with TRBJ2-7; 9 bases are shared with TRBD1. There are 15 residues in the CDR3. Germline-derived CDR1 and CDR2 are SGHTA and FQGNSA. V gave up 3 bases and J gave up 1 base; unmatched junction bases: 4. Here the CDR3 DNA reads TGTGCCAGCAGCTTCCCGGGACAGGGATCCTACGAGCAGTACTTC. As protein: CASSFPGQGSYEQYF.

As concerns this clonotype: Likely a read error: the CDR3 ends without its conserved phenylalanine or tryptophan. The rearrangement links TRBV7-9 to TRBJ2-7; TRBD2 matches at 11 bases. CDR1 and CDR2 (germline): SEHNR, FQNEAQ (reference sequence). V shed 6 bases, J shed 8 bases, and the junction held 9 bases outside the gene matches. The CDR3 has 14 amino acids. CDR3 protein: CASSTLGTSGKQYL. CDR3 nucleotides: TGTGCCAGCAGTACACTGGGGACTAGCGGAAAGCAGTACCTC.

This clonotype came up a few times. This chain joins TRBV27 and TRBJ2-2, with 8 bases fitting TRBD1. The CDR3 is made up of 15 amino acids. CDR1 is MNHEY, CDR2 SMNVEV, per germline (reference sequence). Losses at the gene ends were 7 bases for V and 5 bases for J; bases not matched to a gene: 9. CDR3 DNA sequence: TGTGCCAGCACCTGGGGGACAGGAGGGACCGGGGAGCTGTTTTTT. This encodes CASTWGTGGTGELFF.

The rearrangement uses TRBV20-1 and TRBJ2-2; no reliable D call. Trimming took 3 bases from V and 6 from J, leaving 14 bases between them. This CDR3 contains 14 residues. In germline, CDR1 is DFQATT, CDR2 SNEGSKA (reference sequence). The CDR3 nucleotides read TGCAGTGCTAGCCCTGGGTTCTTGTCCGGGGAGCTGTTTTTT. Translation gives CSASPGFLSGELFF.

Concerning this clonotype: This could be a read error, since a much larger clone is one nucleotide away. The rearrangement joins TRBV28 to TRBJ1-5; D ambiguous. The germline V gene has CDR1 MDHEN and CDR2 SYDVKM. V shed 2 bases and J shed 2 bases, with 7 bases lying between them. The CDR3 contains 14 residues. CDR3 amino acids: CASSLLYGNQPQHF. CDR3 nucleotides: TGTGCCAGCAGTTTACTCTATGGCAATCAGCCCCAGCATTTT.

This clonotype was observed a handful of times. The chain couples TRBV5-5 to TRBJ2-5; unclear D gene. The CDR3 is made up of 16 amino acids. Per germline, CDR1 SGHKS and CDR2 YYEKEE (reference sequence). Trimming left V 4 bases short and J 5 bases short, with 21 bases between. For the CDR3, the DNA is TGTGCCAGCAGCGCGCTCAACGGGCAGGTTGGGGAGACCCAGTACTTC. Its protein product is CASSALNGQVGETQYF.